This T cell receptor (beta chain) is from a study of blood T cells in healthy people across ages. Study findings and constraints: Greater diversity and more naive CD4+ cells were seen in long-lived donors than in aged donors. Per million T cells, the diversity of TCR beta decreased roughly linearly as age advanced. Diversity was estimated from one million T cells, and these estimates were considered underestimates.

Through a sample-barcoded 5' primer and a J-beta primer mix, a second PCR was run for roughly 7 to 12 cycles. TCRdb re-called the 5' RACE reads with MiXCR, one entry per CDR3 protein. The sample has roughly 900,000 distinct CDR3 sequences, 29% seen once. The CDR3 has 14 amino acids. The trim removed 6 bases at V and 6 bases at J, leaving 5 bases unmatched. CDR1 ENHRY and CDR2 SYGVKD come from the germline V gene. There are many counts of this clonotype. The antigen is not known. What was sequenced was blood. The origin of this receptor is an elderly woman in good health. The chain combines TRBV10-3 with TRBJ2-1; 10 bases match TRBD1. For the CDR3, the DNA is TGTGCCATCAGCGGACAGGGGGGGATCAATGAGCAGTTCTTC. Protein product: CAISGQGGINEQFF.